These 25 T cell receptor beta chains originate from one sample sequenced in a study of blood T cell repertoires in COVID-19. Profiling relied on immunoSEQ multiplex PCR, and the TCRdb table lists in-frame clones only, not all of them. The table has 50,000 to 65,000 clones, almost 85% seen once; the top ten hold about 15%. Sequenced material: peripheral blood. The source of these receptors is a man aged 55-75 years with COVID-19, enrolled during active disease.

This clone was seen a single time. The chain recombines TRBV5-5 with TRBJ2-7; D unresolved. Germline V gene sequence: CDR1 SGHKS, CDR2 YYEKEE (reference sequence). The CDR3 has 11 residues. V was clipped by 2 bases and J by 7 bases, with 7 bases between them. The chain's CDR3 is CASSFHREQYF. The CDR3 DNA sequence: TGTGCCAGCAGCTTCCATCGGGAGCAGTACTTC.

V and J are TRBV24-1 and TRBJ2-1, with 8 bases that match TRBD1. This CDR3 contains 16 residues. V was clipped by 4 bases and J by 0 bases; unmatched bases: 4. CDR1 KGHDR and CDR2 SFDVKD come from the germline V gene. The chain's CDR3 is CATSERTGSSYNEQFF. CDR3 nucleotide sequence: TGTGCCACCAGTGAACGGACAGGGAGCTCCTACAATGAGCAGTTCTTC.

CDR3 amino acids: CATSGAGGNTEAFF. CDR3 in DNA: TGTGCCACCAGTGGGGCGGGAGGGAACACTGAAGCTTTCTTT. The chain couples TRBV24-1 to TRBJ1-1; no reliable D call. Germline V gene lookup returns CDR1 KGHDR and CDR2 SFDVKD. This CDR3 has 14 residues. Trimming took off 5 bases at V and 1 base at J, with 10 bases between the two ends.

The chain is built from TRBV4-1 and TRBJ2-1; TRBD2 matches 8 bases. This CDR3 region has 14 residues. V was pared by 0 bases and J by 12 bases, with 7 bases of the junction left unmatched. CDR1 is MGHRA and CDR2 is YSYEKL in the germline V gene. CDR3 bases: TGCGCCAGCAGCCAAGATCCGCTTCTAGCGGGGCAGTTCTTC. Residues: CASSQDPLLAGQFF.

V usage is TRBV11-3 and J usage is TRBJ2-1; TRBD1 aligns across 7 bases. Germline V gene sequence: CDR1 SGHNT, CDR2 YENEEA. The CDR3 runs 17 residues. The junction had 12 bases not matched to a gene; V was cut back by 6 bases and J by 1 base. The CDR3: CASSSTDRAPSYNEQFF. CDR3 DNA sequence: TGTGCCAGCAGTTCAACCGACAGGGCCCCTTCCTACAATGAGCAGTTCTTC.

CDR3 nucleotide sequence: TGTGCCAGCAGTGCCCGGGGGGGTAACACTGAAGCTTTCTTT. This codes for CASSARGGNTEAFF. The chain couples TRBV27 to TRBJ1-1; possibly TRBD1 for D (5 bases). The CDR3 has 14 amino acids. Germline V CDR1 and CDR2: MNHEY, SMNVEV (reference sequence). Trimming took 5 bases from V and 2 from J, leaving 12 bases between them.

This rearrangement joins TRBV10-3 to TRBJ2-3; 9 nucleotides match TRBD2. This CDR3 comprises 14 residues. V was pared by 6 bases and J by 4 bases, with 5 bases of the junction left unmatched. In germline, CDR1 is ENHRY, CDR2 SYGVKD. CDR3 in DNA: TGTGCCATCAGGACGGGACTAGCCGCAGATACGCAGTATTTT. Amino acid sequence: CAIRTGLAADTQYF.

The gene calls are TRBV14 and TRBJ2-6; 8 positions match TRBD1. CDR1 and CDR2 from the germline V gene are SGHDN and FVKESK. With 5 bases clipped from V and 0 bases from J, the junction kept 6 bases outside the gene matches. The CDR3 covers 17 residues. The CDR3, as DNA: TGTGCCAGCAGCTCCGGGACAGGTGTCTCTGGGGCCAACGTCCTGACTTTC. This encodes CASSSGTGVSGANVLTF.

The chain employs TRBV27 and TRBJ2-1, with TRBD2 identical over 14 bases. The CDR3 sequence is 20 residues long. Germline lookup yields CDR1 MNHEY and CDR2 SMNVEV (reference sequence). The trim removed 8 bases at V and 9 bases at J, leaving 24 bases unmatched. The CDR3 spells CASFDRNGPTGLAGESEQFF. CDR3 nucleotide sequence: TGTGCCAGCTTCGACCGGAATGGACCCACGGGACTAGCGGGGGAGAGTGAGCAGTTCTTC.

The V and J genes are TRBV10-2 and TRBJ1-2; D perhaps matches TRBD1 (6 bases). The CDR3 is 15 residues long. Trimming shortened V by 8 bases and J by 4 bases, and 20 bases separated the two germline ends. Germline CDR1 and CDR2: WSHSY and SAAADI. CDR3 sequence (DNA): TGCGCCAGCCAAAGAATGGATCAGGGGACCTATGGCTACACCTTC. This sequence encodes CASQRMDQGTYGYTF.

This chain joins TRBV5-6 and TRBJ1-2; the D is unclear. This CDR3 is 17 amino acids long. Looked up from germline, CDR1 is SGHDT and CDR2 is YYEEEE. V was pared by 0 bases and J by 0 bases, with 15 bases between. CDR3 protein: CASSLDWRREANYGYTF. The CDR3 nucleotides are TGTGCCAGCAGCTTGGATTGGCGTAGGGAGGCTAACTATGGCTACACCTTC.

This clone was seen a handful of times. This sequence joins TRBV27 and TRBJ1-6; the D gene is possibly TRBD1 (6 bases). This CDR3 is built from 12 residues. Trimming cost V 4 bases and J 10 bases, with 8 bases left between them. The germline CDR1 and CDR2 sequences are MNHEY and SMNVEV (reference sequence). The DNA for the CDR3 is TGTGCCAGCAGTTACAGGGAATCACCCCTCCACTTT. Amino acids: CASSYRESPLHF.

V is TRBV6-6 and J is TRBJ1-1, with 7 bases aligning to TRBD1. Germline lookup yields CDR1 MNHNY and CDR2 SVGAGI (reference sequence). There are 15 residues in the CDR3. The V and J ends lost 6 bases and 0 bases, in that order; junction bases with no gene match: 7. In nucleotides, the CDR3 is TGTGCCAGCAGGCAACCCGGGACAGTGAACACTGAAGCTTTCTTT. It encodes CASRQPGTVNTEAFF.

The genes are TRBV29-1 and TRBJ1-2, with TRBD1 matching 7 bases. Per the germline V gene, CDR1 is SQVTM and CDR2 is ANQGSEA. Losses at the gene ends were 4 bases for V and 8 bases for J; bases not matched to a gene: 13. CDR3 size: 14 residues. The DNA for the CDR3 is TGCAGCGTTGGGCTGACAGGGCTAAAAGGAGGCTACACCTTC. Residues: CSVGLTGLKGGYTF.

This sequence joins TRBV5-1 and TRBJ1-2; D call uncertain. V was shortened by 0 bases and J by 2 bases, with 8 bases between the two germline ends. Germline CDR1 reads SGHRS; CDR2 reads YFSETQ. This CDR3 region has 14 residues. The CDR3 DNA sequence: TGCGCCAGCAGCTTGGCCGGCGGGAACTATGGCTACACCTTC. It is translated as CASSLAGGNYGYTF.

Only one count was recorded for this clone. The gene calls are TRBV6-5 and TRBJ1-6; no clear D. V dropped 0 bases and J dropped 8 bases, with 5 bases sitting between them. Germline values: CDR1 MNHEY, CDR2 SVGAGI. The CDR3 is made up of 13 amino acids. CDR3 bases: TGTGCCAGCAGTTACTCCGCGGATTCACCCCTCCACTTT. This encodes CASSYSADSPLHF.

The chain links TRBV7-2 to TRBJ2-5, with D uncertain. V gave up 3 bases and J gave up 5 bases, with 16 bases separating them. CDR1 and CDR2 (germline): SGHTA, FQGNSA. This CDR3 has 15 residues. The CDR3 region is CASSLNRPVAETQYF. The CDR3 DNA reads TGTGCCAGCAGCTTGAATCGTCCTGTCGCGGAGACCCAGTACTTC. Drawing the rest from reference TRBV7-2 and TRBJ2-5, the complete variable domain is GAGVSQSPSNKVTEKGKDVELRCDPISGHTALYWYRQSLGQGLEFLIYFQGNSAPDKSGLPSDRFSAERTGGSVSTLTIQRTQQEDSAVYLCASSLNRPVAETQYFGPGTRLLVL.

The gene calls are TRBV28 and TRBJ2-2, with a possible D match to TRBD1 (6 bases). The germline V gene has CDR1 MDHEN and CDR2 SYDVKM. There are 15 residues in the CDR3. V dropped 6 bases and J dropped 2 bases, with 13 bases sitting between them. CDR3: CASRLRQVNTGELFF. For the CDR3, the DNA is TGTGCCAGCAGATTACGACAGGTTAACACCGGGGAGCTGTTTTTT.

The chain joins TRBV11-2 to TRBJ1-6; D might be TRBD1 (6 bases). The V gene's germline CDR1 is SGHAT and CDR2 FQNNGV. The CDR3 is made up of 14 amino acids. Trimming removed 5 bases at V and 7 bases at J, with 12 bases between. The DNA of the CDR3 is TGTGCCAGCAGCCCTAGGCAGGGGAATTCACCCCTCCACTTT. It specifies CASSPRQGNSPLHF.

This clone has just a few counts. The chain carries TRBV2 and TRBJ2-7; 8 nucleotides match TRBD1. V trimming: 6 bases; J trimming: 0 bases; junction bases outside the gene matches: 7. The CDR3 is made up of 15 amino acids. Per germline, CDR1 SNHLY and CDR2 FYNNEI. CDR3 protein: CASRARTGFSYEQYF. CDR3 in DNA: TGTGCCAGCAGGGCTAGGACAGGGTTCTCCTACGAGCAGTACTTC. The whole variable domain, filled in from reference TRBV2 and TRBJ2-7, reads EPEVTQTPSHQVTQMGQEVILRCVPISNHLYFYWYRQILGQKVEFLVSFYNNEISEKSEIFDDQFSVERPDGSNFTLKIRSTKLEDSAMYFCASRARTGFSYEQYFGPGTRLTVT.

The chain uses TRBV19 and TRBJ1-2; 8 bases map to TRBD1. This CDR3 spans 15 amino acids. The germline V gene has CDR1 LNHDA and CDR2 SQIVND (reference sequence). The trim removed 5 bases at V and 8 bases at J, leaving 13 bases unmatched. The CDR3 DNA sequence: TGTGCCAGTAGTGGAGGACAGGGAATAGCGGTCGGCTACACCTTC. Protein product: CASSGGQGIAVGYTF. The full variable domain, rest sourced from reference TRBV19 and TRBJ1-2, is DGGITQSPKYLFRKEGQNVTLSCEQNLNHDAMYWYRQDPGQGLRLIYYSQIVNDFQKGDIAEGYSVSREKKESFPLTVTSAQKNPTAFYLCASSGGQGIAVGYTFGSGTRLTVV.

The chain employs TRBV30 and TRBJ1-1, with D unresolved. Per germline, CDR1 GTSNPN and CDR2 SVGIG (reference sequence). This CDR3 contains 13 residues. V shed 1 base and J shed 1 base, with 7 bases lying between them. As DNA, the CDR3 is TGTGCCTGGAGTGGCTACCAGAACACTGAAGCTTTCTTT. This translates into CAWSGYQNTEAFF.

The chain joins TRBV29-1 to TRBJ1-1, with TRBD1 matching 7 bases. The CDR3 runs 14 residues. CDR1 is SQVTM and CDR2 is ANQGSEA in the germline V gene. With V trimmed by 6 bases and J by 2 bases, 9 bases remained unmatched. The DNA for the CDR3 is TGCAGCGTGACCCCCGGGACAGATAACACTGAAGCTTTCTTT. Translation: CSVTPGTDNTEAFF.

The rearrangement uses TRBV18 and TRBJ2-1, with D hard to call. CDR3 length equals 18 residues. The ends were cut back, 0 bases at V and 1 base at J, with 16 bases in the middle. From germline, CDR1 is KGHSH and CDR2 LQKENI. Here the CDR3 DNA reads TGTGCCAGCTCACCACCCACGGGTGTTGCCGAATCCTACAATGAGCAGTTCTTC. It specifies CASSPPTGVAESYNEQFF.

This clone was picked up one time. The chain couples TRBV18 to TRBJ2-3, with 7 bases aligning to TRBD1. CDR1 is KGHSH and CDR2 is LQKENI in the germline V gene. V shed 4 bases and J 0 bases; nucleotides not matched to a gene: 4. The CDR3 covers 15 residues. The CDR3 spells CASSLGTESTDTQYF. The CDR3, as DNA: TGTGCCAGCTCACTAGGGACAGAGAGCACAGATACGCAGTATTTT.